A single sample gave rise to the 2 T cell receptor beta chains below, sequenced in a study of blood T cell repertoires in COVID-19. Libraries were prepared by immunoSEQ multiplex PCR; TCRdb keeps only in-frame clonotypes and omits some of them. The data hold roughly 420,000 clones, with roughly 90% observed a single time. Sequencing was done on a sample of PBMCs or T cells enriched from blood (not recorded which). These receptors all come from a young woman with acute COVID-19.

The chain uses TRBV9 and TRBJ1-2, with D uncertain. The CDR3 consists of 15 residues. Germline CDR1 reads SGDLS; CDR2 reads YYNGEE. V lost 0 bases to trimming and J lost 0 bases, with 9 bases between them. This CDR3 reads CASSVGLATNYGYTF. The CDR3, as DNA: TGTGCCAGCAGCGTAGGTTTAGCGACTAACTATGGCTACACCTTC.

This sequence joins TRBV27 and TRBJ1-1; TRBD1 aligns across 11 bases. V lost 11 bases, J lost 5 bases, and 7 bases stayed unmatched. CDR3 length: 13 amino acids. Germline V gene sequence: CDR1 MNHEY, CDR2 SMNVEV (reference sequence). The CDR3 reads CAAGDRGYTEAFF. CDR3 nucleotide sequence: TGTGCCGCGGGGGACAGGGGGTATACTGAAGCTTTCTTT.